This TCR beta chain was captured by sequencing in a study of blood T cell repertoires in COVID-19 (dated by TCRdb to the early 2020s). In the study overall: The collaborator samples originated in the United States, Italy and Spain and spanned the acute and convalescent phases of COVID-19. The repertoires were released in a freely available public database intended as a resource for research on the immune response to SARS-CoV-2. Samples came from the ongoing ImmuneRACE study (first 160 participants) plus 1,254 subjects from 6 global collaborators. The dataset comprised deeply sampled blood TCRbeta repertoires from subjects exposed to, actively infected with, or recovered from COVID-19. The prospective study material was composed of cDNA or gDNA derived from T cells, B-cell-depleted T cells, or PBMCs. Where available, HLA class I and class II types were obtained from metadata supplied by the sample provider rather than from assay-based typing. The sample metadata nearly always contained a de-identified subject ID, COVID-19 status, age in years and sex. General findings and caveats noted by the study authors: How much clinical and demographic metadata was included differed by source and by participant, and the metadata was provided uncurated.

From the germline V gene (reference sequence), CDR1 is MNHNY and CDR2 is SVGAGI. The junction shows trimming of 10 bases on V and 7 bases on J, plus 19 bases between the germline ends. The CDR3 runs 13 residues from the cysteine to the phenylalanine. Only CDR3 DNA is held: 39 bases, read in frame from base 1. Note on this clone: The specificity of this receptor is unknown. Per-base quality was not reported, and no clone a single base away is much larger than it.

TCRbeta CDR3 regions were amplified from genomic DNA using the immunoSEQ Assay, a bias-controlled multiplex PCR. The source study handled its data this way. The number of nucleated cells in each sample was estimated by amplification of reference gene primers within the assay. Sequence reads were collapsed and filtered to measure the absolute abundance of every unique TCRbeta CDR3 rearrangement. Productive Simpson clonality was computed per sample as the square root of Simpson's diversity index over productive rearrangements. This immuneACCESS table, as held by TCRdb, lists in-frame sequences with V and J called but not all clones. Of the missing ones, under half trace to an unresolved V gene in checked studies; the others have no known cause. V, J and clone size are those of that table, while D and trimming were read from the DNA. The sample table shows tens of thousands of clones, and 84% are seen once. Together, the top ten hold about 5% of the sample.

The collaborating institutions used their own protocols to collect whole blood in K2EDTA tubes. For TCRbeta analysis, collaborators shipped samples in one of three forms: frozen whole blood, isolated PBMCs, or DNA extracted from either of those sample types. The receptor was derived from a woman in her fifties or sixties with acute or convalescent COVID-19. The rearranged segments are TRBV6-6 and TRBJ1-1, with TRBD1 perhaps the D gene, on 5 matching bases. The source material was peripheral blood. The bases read TGTGCCACCCTCCGGACGGGACTATATGAAGCTTTCTTT. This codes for CATLRTGLYEAFF.